This T cell receptor beta chain is from a study of cytomegalovirus exposure and HLA in healthy donors. The PCR was carried out with 60 Vbeta primers and 13 Jbeta primers. Assay: immunoSEQ multiplex PCR; the TCRdb copy retains only in-frame clones and omits some. The table shows nearly 200,000 clones, with 75% to 80% occurring only once. This CDR3 contains 15 residues. Germline CDR1 SGHAT, CDR2 FQNNGV. V was shortened by 1 base and J by 4 bases, with 12 bases between the two germline ends. The genes are TRBV11-2 and TRBJ2-3; unclear D gene. Material: PBMCs. This TCR was sampled from a woman aged 30 to 39 in good health and CMV-seropositive. CDR3 coding DNA: TGTGCCAGCAGCTTAGTACAAGCGAGCGCAGATACGCAGTATTTT. Protein sequence: CASSLVQASADTQYF.